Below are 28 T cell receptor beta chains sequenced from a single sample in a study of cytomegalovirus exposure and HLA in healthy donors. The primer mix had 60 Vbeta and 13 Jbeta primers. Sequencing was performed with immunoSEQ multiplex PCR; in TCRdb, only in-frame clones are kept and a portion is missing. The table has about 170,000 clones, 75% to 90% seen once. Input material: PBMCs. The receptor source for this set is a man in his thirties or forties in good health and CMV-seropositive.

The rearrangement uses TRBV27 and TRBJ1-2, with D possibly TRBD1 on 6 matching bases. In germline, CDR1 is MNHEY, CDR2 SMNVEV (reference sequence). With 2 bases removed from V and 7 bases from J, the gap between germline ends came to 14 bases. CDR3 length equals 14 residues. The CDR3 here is CASSLSRGNSGYTF. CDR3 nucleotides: TGTGCCAGCAGTTTAAGCAGGGGAAATTCTGGCTACACCTTC.

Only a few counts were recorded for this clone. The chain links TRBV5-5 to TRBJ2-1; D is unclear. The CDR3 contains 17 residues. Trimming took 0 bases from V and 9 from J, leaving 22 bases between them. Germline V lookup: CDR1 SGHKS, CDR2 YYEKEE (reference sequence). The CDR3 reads CASSLVPTQSVGSEQFF. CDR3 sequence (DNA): TGTGCCAGCAGCTTGGTCCCCACACAGAGTGTGGGTAGTGAGCAGTTCTTC.

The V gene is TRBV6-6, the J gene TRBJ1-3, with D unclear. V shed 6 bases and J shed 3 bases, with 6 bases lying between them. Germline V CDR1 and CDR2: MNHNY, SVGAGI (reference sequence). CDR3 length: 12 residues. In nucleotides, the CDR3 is TGTGCCAGCAGGACTGATGGAAACACCATATATTTT. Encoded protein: CASRTDGNTIYF.

Written as DNA, the CDR3 is TGTGCCAGCAGCTTGGACAGGGGCAACTATGGCTACACCTTC. This codes for CASSLDRGNYGYTF. This chain links TRBV7-8 with TRBJ1-2; 9 bases map to TRBD1. V lost 3 bases, J lost 2 bases, and 1 base stayed unmatched. From germline, CDR1 is SGHVS and CDR2 FQNEAQ. The CDR3 is 14 amino acids.

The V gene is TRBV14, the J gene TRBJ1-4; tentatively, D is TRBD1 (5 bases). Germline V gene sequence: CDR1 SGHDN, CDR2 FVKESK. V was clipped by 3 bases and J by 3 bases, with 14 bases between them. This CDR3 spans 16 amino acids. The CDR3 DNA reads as TGTGCCAGCAGCCACCTCAGTCGGGGGGCTAATGAAAAACTGTTTTTT. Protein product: CASSHLSRGANEKLFF.

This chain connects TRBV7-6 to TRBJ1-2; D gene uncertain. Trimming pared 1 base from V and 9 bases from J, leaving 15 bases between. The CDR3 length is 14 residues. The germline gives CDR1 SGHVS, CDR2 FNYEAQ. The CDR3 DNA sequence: TGTGCCAGCAGCTTAGTGGCAGATCCCTCACGCTACACCTTC. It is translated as CASSLVADPSRYTF.

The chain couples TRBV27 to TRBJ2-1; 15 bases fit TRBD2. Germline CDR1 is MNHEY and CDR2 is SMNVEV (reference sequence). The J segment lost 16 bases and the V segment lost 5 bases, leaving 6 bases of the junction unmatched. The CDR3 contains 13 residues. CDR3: CASSRTSGRAGFF. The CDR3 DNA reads TGTGCCAGCAGTAGGACTAGCGGGAGGGCCGGATTCTTC.

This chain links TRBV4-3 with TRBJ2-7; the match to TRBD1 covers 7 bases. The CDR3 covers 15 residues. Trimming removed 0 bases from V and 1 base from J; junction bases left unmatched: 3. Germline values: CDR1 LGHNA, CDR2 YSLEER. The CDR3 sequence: CASSQDQQGSYEQYF. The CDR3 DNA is TGCGCCAGCAGCCAAGATCAACAGGGGTCCTACGAGCAGTACTTC.

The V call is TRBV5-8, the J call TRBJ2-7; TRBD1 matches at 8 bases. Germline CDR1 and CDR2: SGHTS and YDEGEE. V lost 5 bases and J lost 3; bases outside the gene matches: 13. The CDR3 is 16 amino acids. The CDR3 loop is CASSHPGGDRGYEQYF. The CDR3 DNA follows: TGTGCCAGCAGTCATCCCGGGGGAGACAGGGGCTACGAGCAGTACTTC.

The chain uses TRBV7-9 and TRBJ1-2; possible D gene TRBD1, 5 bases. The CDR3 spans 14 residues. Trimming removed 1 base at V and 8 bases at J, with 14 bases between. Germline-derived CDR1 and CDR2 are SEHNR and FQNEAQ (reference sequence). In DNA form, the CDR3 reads TGTGCCAGCAGCTTAGTCGGGGGAGGGAACGGCTACACCTTC. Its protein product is CASSLVGGGNGYTF.

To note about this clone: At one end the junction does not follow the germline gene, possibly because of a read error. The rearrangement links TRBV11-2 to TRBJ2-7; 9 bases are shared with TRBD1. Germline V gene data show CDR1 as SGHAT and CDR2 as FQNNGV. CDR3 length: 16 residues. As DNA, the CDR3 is TGTGCCAGCAGCTTAGGGACAGGGGTGAACTCCAACGAGCAGTACTTC. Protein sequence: CASSLGTGVNSNEQYF.

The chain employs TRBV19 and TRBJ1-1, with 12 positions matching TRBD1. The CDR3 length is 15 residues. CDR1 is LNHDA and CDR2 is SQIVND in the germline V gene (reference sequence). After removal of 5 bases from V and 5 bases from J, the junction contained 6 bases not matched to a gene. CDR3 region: CASSHRDRGLTEAFF. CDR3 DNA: TGTGCCAGTAGTCACCGGGACAGGGGGCTTACTGAAGCTTTCTTT.

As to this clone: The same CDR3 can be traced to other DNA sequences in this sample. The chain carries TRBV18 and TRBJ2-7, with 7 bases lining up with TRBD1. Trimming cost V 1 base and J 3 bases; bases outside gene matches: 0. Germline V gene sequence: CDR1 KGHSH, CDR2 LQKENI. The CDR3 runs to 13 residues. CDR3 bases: TGTGCCAGCTCACCACGGGACAGCTACGAGCAGTACTTC. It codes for CASSPRDSYEQYF.

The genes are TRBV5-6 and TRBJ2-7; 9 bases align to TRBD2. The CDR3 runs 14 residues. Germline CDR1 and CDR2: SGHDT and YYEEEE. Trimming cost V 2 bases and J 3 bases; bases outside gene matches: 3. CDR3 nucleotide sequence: TGTGCCAGCAGCTTTGGTAGCGGGAGCTACGAGCAGTACTTC. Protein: CASSFGSGSYEQYF.

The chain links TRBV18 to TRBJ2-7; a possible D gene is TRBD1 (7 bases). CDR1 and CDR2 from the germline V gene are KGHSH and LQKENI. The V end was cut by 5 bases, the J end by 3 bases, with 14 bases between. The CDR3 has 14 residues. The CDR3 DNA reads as TGTGCCAGCTCAGGAGGGGGCCATGGCTACGAGCAGTACTTC. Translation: CASSGGGHGYEQYF.

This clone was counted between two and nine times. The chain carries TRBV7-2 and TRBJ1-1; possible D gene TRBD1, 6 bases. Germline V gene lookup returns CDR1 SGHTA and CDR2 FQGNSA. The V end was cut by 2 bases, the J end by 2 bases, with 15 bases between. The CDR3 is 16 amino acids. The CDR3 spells CASSLRAGQSNTEAFF. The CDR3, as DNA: TGTGCCAGCAGCTTAAGGGCCGGACAGTCTAACACTGAAGCTTTCTTT. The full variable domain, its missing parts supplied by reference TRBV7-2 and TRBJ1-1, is GAGVSQSPSNKVTEKGKDVELRCDPISGHTALYWYRQSLGQGLEFLIYFQGNSAPDKSGLPSDRFSAERTGGSVSTLTIQRTQQEDSAVYLCASSLRAGQSNTEAFFGQGTRLTVV.

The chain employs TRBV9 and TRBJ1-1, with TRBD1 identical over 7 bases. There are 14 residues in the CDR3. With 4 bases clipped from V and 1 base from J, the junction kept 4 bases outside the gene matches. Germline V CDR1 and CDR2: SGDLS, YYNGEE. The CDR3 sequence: CASSPGTENTEAFF. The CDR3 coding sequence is TGTGCCAGCAGCCCCGGGACAGAGAACACTGAAGCTTTCTTT. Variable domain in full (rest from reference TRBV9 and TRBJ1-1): DSGVTQTPKHLITATGQRVTLRCSPRSGDLSVYWYQQSLDQGLQFLIQYYNGEERAKGNILERFSAQQFPDLHSELNLSSLELGDSALYFCASSPGTENTEAFFGQGTRLTVV.

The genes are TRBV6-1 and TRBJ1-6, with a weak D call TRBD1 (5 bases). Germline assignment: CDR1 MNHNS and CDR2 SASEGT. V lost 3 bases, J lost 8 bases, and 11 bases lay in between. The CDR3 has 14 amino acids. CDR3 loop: CASSDARAHSPLHF. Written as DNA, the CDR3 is TGTGCCAGCAGTGATGCCAGGGCCCATTCACCCCTCCACTTT.

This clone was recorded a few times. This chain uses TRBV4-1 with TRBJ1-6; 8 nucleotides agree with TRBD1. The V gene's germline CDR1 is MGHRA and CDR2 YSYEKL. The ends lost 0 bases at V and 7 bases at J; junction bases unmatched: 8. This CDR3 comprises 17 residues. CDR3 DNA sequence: TGCGCCAGCAGCCAAGATTTTCAGGGGGCCAGCAATTCACCCCTCCACTTT. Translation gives CASSQDFQGASNSPLHF.

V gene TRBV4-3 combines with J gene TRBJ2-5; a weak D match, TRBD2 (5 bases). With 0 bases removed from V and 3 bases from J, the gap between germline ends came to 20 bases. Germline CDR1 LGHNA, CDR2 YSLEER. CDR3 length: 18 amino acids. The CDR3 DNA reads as TGCGCCAGCAGCCAAGATGGTTCGTCAGGAGGTAAGGAAGAGACCCAGTACTTC. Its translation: CASSQDGSSGGKEETQYF.

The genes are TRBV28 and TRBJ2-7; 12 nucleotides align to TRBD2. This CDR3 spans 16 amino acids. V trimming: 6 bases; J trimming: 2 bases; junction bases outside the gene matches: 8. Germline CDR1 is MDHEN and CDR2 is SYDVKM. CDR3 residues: CASRNLRTSGAYEQYF. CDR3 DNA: TGTGCCAGCAGAAATTTAAGGACTAGCGGGGCCTACGAGCAGTACTTC.

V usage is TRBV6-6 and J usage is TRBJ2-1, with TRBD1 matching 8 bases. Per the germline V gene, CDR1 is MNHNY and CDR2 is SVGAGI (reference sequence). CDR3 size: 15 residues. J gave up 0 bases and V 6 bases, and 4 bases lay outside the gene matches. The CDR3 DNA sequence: TGTGCCAGCAGATGGACAGGGAGCTCCTACAATGAGCAGTTCTTC. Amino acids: CASRWTGSSYNEQFF.

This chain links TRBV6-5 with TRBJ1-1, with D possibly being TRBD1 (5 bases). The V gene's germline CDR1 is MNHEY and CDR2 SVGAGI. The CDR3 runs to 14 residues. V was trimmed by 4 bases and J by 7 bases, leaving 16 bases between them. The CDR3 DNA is TGTGCCAGCAGTTCGATTGTGGGGGGTGGTGAAGCTTTCTTT. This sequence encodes CASSSIVGGGEAFF.

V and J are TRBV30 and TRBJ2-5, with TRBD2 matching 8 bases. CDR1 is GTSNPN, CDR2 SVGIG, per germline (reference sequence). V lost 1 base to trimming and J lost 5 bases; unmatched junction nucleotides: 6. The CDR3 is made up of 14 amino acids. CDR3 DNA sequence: TGTGCCTGGAGTGCGCCGGGAGGGTGGGAGACCCAGTACTTC. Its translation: CAWSAPGGWETQYF. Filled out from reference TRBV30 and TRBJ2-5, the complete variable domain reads SQTIHQWPATLVQPVGSPLSLECTVEGTSNPNLYWYRQAAGRGLQLLFYSVGIGQISSEVPQNLSASRPQDRQFILSSKKLLLSDSGFYLCAWSAPGGWETQYFGPGTRLLVL.

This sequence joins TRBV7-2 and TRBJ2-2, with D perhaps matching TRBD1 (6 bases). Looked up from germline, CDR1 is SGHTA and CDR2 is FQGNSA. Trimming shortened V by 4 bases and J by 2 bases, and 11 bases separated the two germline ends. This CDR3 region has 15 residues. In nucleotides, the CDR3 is TGTGCCAGCAGCTCCGGGACACTTAACACCGGGGAGCTGTTTTTT. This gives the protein CASSSGTLNTGELFF.

The CDR3 DNA sequence: TGTGCCTGGAGTGTATTTCGAGAGACCCAGTACTTC. Translating gives CAWSVFRETQYF. V and J are TRBV30 and TRBJ2-5, with D unresolved. V lost 0 bases and J lost 4, with 6 bases in between. This CDR3 is 12 amino acids long. Germline V gene data show CDR1 as GTSNPN and CDR2 as SVGIG (reference sequence). The full variable domain, its missing parts supplied by reference TRBV30 and TRBJ2-5, is SQTIHQWPATLVQPVGSPLSLECTVEGTSNPNLYWYRQAAGRGLQLLFYSVGIGQISSEVPQNLSASRPQDRQFILSSKKLLLSDSGFYLCAWSVFRETQYFGPGTRLLVL.

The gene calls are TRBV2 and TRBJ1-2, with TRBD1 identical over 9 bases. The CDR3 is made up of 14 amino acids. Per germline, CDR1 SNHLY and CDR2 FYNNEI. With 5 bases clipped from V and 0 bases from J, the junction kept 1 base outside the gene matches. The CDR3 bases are TGTGCCAGCAGTACAGGGGGCGCTAACTATGGCTACACCTTC. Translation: CASSTGGANYGYTF. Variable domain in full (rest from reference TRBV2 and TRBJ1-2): EPEVTQTPSHQVTQMGQEVILRCVPISNHLYFYWYRQILGQKVEFLVSFYNNEISEKSEIFDDQFSVERPDGSNFTLKIRSTKLEDSAMYFCASSTGGANYGYTFGSGTRLTVV.

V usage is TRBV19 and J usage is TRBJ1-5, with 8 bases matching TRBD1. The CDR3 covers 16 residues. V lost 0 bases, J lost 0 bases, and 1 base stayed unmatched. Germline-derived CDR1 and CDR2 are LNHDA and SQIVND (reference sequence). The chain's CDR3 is CASSIDRGLSNQPQHF. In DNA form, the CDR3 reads TGTGCCAGTAGTATAGACAGGGGGCTTAGCAATCAGCCCCAGCATTTT. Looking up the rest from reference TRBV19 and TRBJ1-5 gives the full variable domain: DGGITQSPKYLFRKEGQNVTLSCEQNLNHDAMYWYRQDPGQGLRLIYYSQIVNDFQKGDIAEGYSVSREKKESFPLTVTSAQKNPTAFYLCASSIDRGLSNQPQHFGDGTRLSIL.